Reported below is one T cell receptor beta chain. Its antigen is still unknown. Sequencing of cultured CD4+ T cell DNA used the Oncomine TCR Beta short-read assay. Someone extracted genomic DNA from cultured CD4+ T cells. MiXCR was run by TCRdb on the PCR reads, yielding one entry per CDR3 protein. The data show approximately 4,900 distinct CDR3 sequences, with around 43% seen just once and 40% to 45% held by the top ten. This entry belongs to a study of vaccination and CD4 T cells after COVID-19. General study points: The cohort comprised relatively few convalescent patients, and no early post-infection timepoints were analyzed.

V gave up 0 bases and J gave up 4 bases, with 14 bases separating them. The CDR3 is 15 residues long. In germline, CDR1 is SGHKS, CDR2 YYEKEE (reference sequence). Treatment meaning: roughly 10-day PBMC culture with coronavirus spike peptide pools or control peptides (ViraFEST assay). CD4+ T cells that came from the unexposed donor were collected before the COVID-19 pandemic (2011-2018). After expanding antigen-specific T cells with peptide pools, ViraFEST sequenced their TCRs. Culture conditions combined some 1.9 million PBMCs per well with about 9.2 IU/ml IL-2 and 8.5 to 10 ug/ml peptide pools. The chain links TRBV5-5 to TRBJ2-7; D may match TRBD1 or TRBD2 (5 bases each). Sequenced sample: CD4+ T cells from blood, cultured in vitro. This receptor was identified in a human donor in good health. The CDR3 here is CASSLESGSTYEQYF. The CDR3 DNA sequence: TGTGCCAGCAGCTTGGAGTCAGGGAGTACGTACGAGCAGTACTTC.